What follows are 32 T cell receptor beta chains derived from one specimen sequenced in a study of T cells in localized non-small cell lung cancer. Clones were read by immunoSEQ multiplex PCR, and TCRdb kept only the in-frame ones, dropping some. This sample has about 19,000 clones, with around nine tenths found just once. This specimen was peripheral blood, taken before any cancer treatment. The source is a male donor at least 60 years old with stage I squamous cell lung carcinoma.

The chain carries TRBV11-1 and TRBJ1-2, with 9 bases matching TRBD1. This CDR3 is built from 14 residues. Germline V gene lookup returns CDR1 SGHAT and CDR2 FQDESV (reference sequence). The J segment lost 7 bases and the V segment lost 5 bases, leaving 8 bases of the junction unmatched. CDR3 nucleotide sequence: TGTGCCAGCAGCGCCCGGACAGGGGCGGGTGGCTACACCTTC. Residues: CASSARTGAGGYTF.

There are a few counts of this clone. The CDR3: CASSLNRGHTEAFF. The CDR3 DNA reads TGTGCCAGCAGCTTGAACAGGGGACACACTGAAGCTTTCTTT. The rearrangement links TRBV5-6 to TRBJ1-1, with 7 bases that match TRBD1. The germline V gene has CDR1 SGHDT and CDR2 YYEEEE. Unmatched junction bases numbered 3, after V lost 1 base and J lost 3 bases. The CDR3 contains 14 residues.

This sequence joins TRBV29-1 and TRBJ1-2; the match to TRBD1 covers 8 bases. The CDR3 spans 13 residues. V lost 3 bases to trimming and J lost 7 bases; unmatched junction nucleotides: 7. Germline CDR1 is SQVTM and CDR2 is ANQGSEA. CDR3 DNA: TGCAGCGTTGAGGGACAGGACCGCTCTGGCTACACCTTC. Translation gives CSVEGQDRSGYTF.

The chain joins TRBV28 to TRBJ2-3, with TRBD2 matching 11 bases. V shed 7 bases and J 2 bases; nucleotides not matched to a gene: 11. The CDR3 is 17 amino acids. Germline V gene lookup returns CDR1 MDHEN and CDR2 SYDVKM. CDR3 coding DNA: TGTGCCAGCAATCCTCGCGGGACTAGCGGATACACAGATACGCAGTATTTT. Amino acids: CASNPRGTSGYTDTQYF.

This chain joins TRBV7-8 and TRBJ1-5, with TRBD1 matching over 9 bases. The CDR3 runs 18 residues. Germline loops: CDR1 SGHVS, CDR2 FQNEAQ. J gave up 1 base and V 1 base, and 8 bases lay outside the gene matches. CDR3 sequence reads: CASSLDYRGRGSNQPQHF. In DNA form, the CDR3 reads TGTGCCAGCAGCTTAGATTACAGGGGGCGGGGGAGCAATCAGCCCCAGCATTTT.

The V call is TRBV28, the J call TRBJ2-7; 12 bases align to TRBD1. Germline V CDR1 and CDR2: MDHEN, SYDVKM. CDR3 length: 18 residues. V was pared by 0 bases and J by 2 bases, with 8 bases of the junction left unmatched. CDR3 amino acids: CASSLWSRDRGLAYEQYF. CDR3 nucleotides: TGTGCCAGCAGTTTATGGTCGCGGGACAGGGGGCTGGCCTACGAGCAGTACTTC.

V gene TRBV2 combines with J gene TRBJ1-5; D may be TRBD1 (6 bases). This CDR3 is built from 16 residues. Trimming removed 6 bases at V and 4 bases at J, with 19 bases between. Looked up from germline, CDR1 is SNHLY and CDR2 is FYNNEI. The CDR3 DNA reads as TGTGCCAGCAGCGTCGGGACACCTGGCCTTAATCAGCCCCAGCATTTT. Protein sequence: CASSVGTPGLNQPQHF.

The chain couples TRBV30 to TRBJ1-5, with D possibly matching TRBD1 (5 bases). Deletions cut 2 bases from V and 5 bases from J, with 10 bases between. In germline, CDR1 is GTSNPN, CDR2 SVGIG (reference sequence). There are 13 residues in the CDR3. CDR3 loop: CAWSTREYQPQHF. For the CDR3, the DNA is TGTGCCTGGAGTACCAGGGAATATCAGCCCCAGCATTTT.

Here the CDR3 reads CASGQGAEKLFF. Written as DNA, the CDR3 is TGTGCCAGCGGACAGGGGGCCGAAAAACTGTTTTTT. V and J are TRBV19 and TRBJ1-4, with 11 bases that match TRBD1. With 9 bases clipped from V and 8 bases from J, the junction kept 2 bases outside the gene matches. The CDR3 runs 12 residues. Per germline, CDR1 LNHDA and CDR2 SQIVND (reference sequence).

The rearrangement links TRBV19 to TRBJ2-1, with 11 bases matching TRBD2. Germline trimming cut 8 bases from V and 4 bases from J; bases unmatched to any gene: 4. The CDR3 covers 14 residues. Germline lookup yields CDR1 LNHDA and CDR2 SQIVND (reference sequence). The CDR3 reads CASAGTSGYNEQFF. CDR3 DNA: TGTGCCAGTGCCGGGACTAGCGGTTACAATGAGCAGTTCTTC.

The rearrangement links TRBV6-5 to TRBJ1-2, with TRBD1 as a possible D gene (6 bases). This CDR3 has 11 residues. The V gene's germline CDR1 is MNHEY and CDR2 SVGAGI. V lost 5 bases to trimming and J lost 5 bases, with 6 bases between them. Here the CDR3 reads CASSRGYGYTF. CDR3 DNA sequence: TGTGCCAGCAGTAGGGGGTATGGCTACACCTTC.

The chain couples TRBV21-1 to TRBJ1-3; TRBD1, the D gene given by the table, was not confirmed from the DNA. TRBV21-1 has pseudogene status. The CDR3 contains 17 residues. CDR3 DNA: TGTGCCAGCAGCAAAAAGGGATCACAGGGACCTGGAAACACCATATATTTT. This gives the protein CASSKKGSQGPGNTIYF.

V is TRBV12-1 and J is TRBJ2-1. TRBV12-1 is marked as a pseudogene. The CDR3 spans 14 residues. CDR3 in DNA: TGTGCCAGCAGCCATACCGGGCCCTACAATGAGCAGTTCTTC. It translates to CASSHTGPYNEQFF.

The chain combines TRBV5-1 with TRBJ2-7; a weak D match, TRBD2 (6 bases). The CDR3 spans 14 residues. V was pared by 5 bases and J by 6 bases, with 18 bases between. CDR1 and CDR2 (germline): SGHRS, YFSETQ. In DNA, the CDR3 is TGCGCCAGCAGATGGAGGGAAAACGTGGCCGAGCAGTACTTC. Its protein is CASRWRENVAEQYF.

This clone was seen a few times. The chain joins TRBV6-6 to TRBJ2-4, with TRBD1 matching 7 bases. CDR3 length: 15 amino acids. In germline, CDR1 is MNHNY, CDR2 SVGAGI (reference sequence). V dropped 6 bases and J dropped 1; count of bases not matched to a gene: 6. CDR3 amino acids: CASSPRQGAKNIQYF. As DNA, the CDR3 is TGTGCCAGCAGCCCCCGACAGGGTGCCAAAAACATTCAGTACTTC.

This clone was seen just once. The rearrangement joins TRBV6-5 to TRBJ2-7, with D possibly being TRBD1 (5 bases). Trimming left V 6 bases short and J 1 base short, with 10 bases between. The CDR3 has 13 residues. Germline CDR1 and CDR2: MNHEY and SVGAGI. CDR3 coding DNA: TGTGCCAGCAGCCTTTCAGGGTCCTACGAGCAGTACTTC. This translates into CASSLSGSYEQYF.

V gene TRBV7-2 combines with J gene TRBJ1-4; tentatively, D is TRBD1 (6 bases). Germline V CDR1 and CDR2: SGHTA, FQGNSA. The CDR3 contains 16 residues. Deletions cut 1 base from V and 8 bases from J, with 17 bases between. The CDR3 DNA reads as TGTGCCAGCAGCTTAGTAGGGGGGATCACGATCGAAAAACTGTTTTTT. It encodes CASSLVGGITIEKLFF.

V usage is TRBV19 and J usage is TRBJ2-4; TRBD1 aligns across 9 bases. This CDR3 spans 14 amino acids. Trimming cost V 7 bases and J 9 bases; bases outside gene matches: 10. CDR1 is LNHDA, CDR2 SQIVND, per germline (reference sequence). CDR3 in amino acids: CASMGTGFLSIQYF. The CDR3 DNA sequence: TGTGCCAGTATGGGGACAGGGTTTTTAAGCATTCAGTACTTC.

The CDR3 protein is CASSYSTGRKDYEQYF. In nucleotides, the CDR3 is TGTGCCAGCAGTTACTCGACGGGGCGAAAGGACTACGAGCAGTACTTC. J is TRBJ2-7 and V is TRBV6-5; D may match TRBD1 or TRBD2 (5 bases each). V was shortened by 0 bases and J by 3 bases, with 15 bases between the two germline ends. Looked up from germline, CDR1 is MNHEY and CDR2 is SVGAGI. The CDR3 contains 16 residues.

The rearrangement links TRBV27 to TRBJ2-7; perhaps TRBD1 as D (6 bases). The CDR3 totals 16 residues. V lost 6 bases, J lost 0 bases, and 18 bases lay in between. Per germline, CDR1 MNHEY and CDR2 SMNVEV (reference sequence). The CDR3 bases are TGTGCCAGCAGAAGCGCAACAGGGAAGAGCTCCTACGAGCAGTACTTC. It encodes CASRSATGKSSYEQYF.

V gene TRBV6-6 combines with J gene TRBJ2-7; TRBD2 matches 11 bases. The junction had 2 bases not matched to a gene; V was cut back by 4 bases and J by 3 bases. Germline CDR1 and CDR2: MNHNY and SVGAGI (reference sequence). CDR3 length equals 14 residues. CDR3: CASSFGTSGYEQYF. The CDR3 coding sequence is TGTGCCAGCAGTTTTGGGACTAGCGGCTACGAGCAGTACTTC.

The gene calls are TRBV6-5 and TRBJ2-7; D perhaps matches TRBD1 (6 bases). V lost 8 bases to trimming and J lost 2 bases, with 13 bases between them. Germline V gene lookup returns CDR1 MNHEY and CDR2 SVGAGI. The CDR3 sequence is 13 residues long. This chain's CDR3 is CASQRTAPYEQYF. CDR3 DNA: TGTGCCAGCCAGCGGACAGCTCCCTACGAGCAGTACTTC.

This clone was observed once. V is TRBV19 and J is TRBJ1-1, with D unresolved. V was clipped by 3 bases and J by 3 bases, with 5 bases between them. The CDR3 consists of 12 residues. Germline V gene lookup returns CDR1 LNHDA and CDR2 SQIVND (reference sequence). CDR3 in amino acids: CASSMMDTEAFF. In nucleotides, the CDR3 is TGTGCCAGTAGTATGATGGACACTGAAGCTTTCTTT.

The J gene is TRBJ2-3, the V gene TRBV7-2; TRBD1 aligns across 10 bases. The CDR3 extends over 16 amino acids. The germline V gene encodes CDR1 SGHTA and CDR2 FQGNSA. V was pared by 1 base and J by 5 bases, with 6 bases of the junction left unmatched. CDR3 amino acids: CASSLGGTGVGDTQYF. CDR3 DNA sequence: TGTGCCAGCAGCTTAGGAGGGACAGGGGTAGGAGATACGCAGTATTTT.

The chain combines TRBV28 with TRBJ2-7, with 9 bases matching TRBD2. CDR1 is MDHEN and CDR2 is SYDVKM in the germline V gene. The V gene end was trimmed by 5 bases and the J gene end by 1 base; junction bases not matched to a gene: 6. This CDR3 contains 15 residues. In DNA, the CDR3 is TGTGCCAGCAGTCTCGGGAGCGGGAGGTCCTACGAGCAGTACTTC. Protein: CASSLGSGRSYEQYF.

The V gene is TRBV7-8, the J gene TRBJ2-1; a possible D gene is TRBD2 (5 bases). V was cut by 5 bases and J by 5 bases, with 16 bases left in between. Germline CDR1 and CDR2: SGHVS and FQNEAQ. The CDR3 is made up of 15 amino acids. The CDR3 sequence: CASSLREQPNNEQFF. The CDR3 DNA reads as TGTGCCAGCAGCCTTAGGGAGCAGCCGAACAATGAGCAGTTCTTC.

The V call is TRBV27, the J call TRBJ1-5; tentative D call: TRBD1 (6 bases). V gave up 8 bases and J gave up 3 bases, with 14 bases separating them. The CDR3 has 14 amino acids. The germline V gene has CDR1 MNHEY and CDR2 SMNVEV (reference sequence). CDR3 DNA: TGTGCCAGCCACGCAGGGGCTACCAATCAGCCCCAGCATTTT. This codes for CASHAGATNQPQHF.

This clone was seen a few times. The chain carries TRBV29-1 and TRBJ1-1; 7 bases agree with TRBD1. The CDR3 has 13 residues. Germline CDR1 SQVTM, CDR2 ANQGSEA. J gave up 2 bases and V 7 bases, and 7 bases lay outside the gene matches. This CDR3 is CSAKGQFNTEAFF. In DNA form, the CDR3 reads TGCAGCGCCAAGGGACAGTTTAACACTGAAGCTTTCTTT.

This chain joins TRBV15 and TRBJ2-5; D is possibly TRBD2 (6 bases). CDR3 size: 17 residues. The V end was cut by 1 base, the J end by 1 base, with 16 bases between. CDR1 is LNHNV, CDR2 YYDKDF, per germline (reference sequence). CDR3 nucleotide sequence: TGTGCCACCAGCAGAGGGGGTCCGGGAGCGGTCCAAGAGACCCAGTACTTC. This translates into CATSRGGPGAVQETQYF.

V and J are TRBV5-1 and TRBJ1-2; 7 bases map to TRBD1. Unmatched junction bases numbered 8, after V lost 2 bases and J lost 13 bases. Germline loops: CDR1 SGHRS, CDR2 YFSETQ. This CDR3 has 12 amino acids. CDR3: CASSFGQGEATF. In DNA, the CDR3 is TGCGCCAGCAGCTTCGGCCAGGGGGAAGCCACCTTC.

This chain connects TRBV5-1 to TRBJ2-5, with TRBD1 matching over 9 bases. From germline, CDR1 is SGHRS and CDR2 YFSETQ. The CDR3 covers 15 residues. V shed 4 bases and J 4 bases; nucleotides not matched to a gene: 8. The CDR3 spells CASSPETGGGETQYF. The CDR3 DNA reads TGCGCCAGCAGCCCAGAGACAGGGGGTGGAGAGACCCAGTACTTC. The full variable domain, its missing parts supplied by reference TRBV5-1 and TRBJ2-5, is KAGVTQTPRYLIKTRGQQVTLSCSPISGHRSVSWYQQTPGQGLQFLFEYFSETQRNKGNFPGRFSGRQFSNSRSEMNVSTLELGDSALYLCASSPETGGGETQYFGPGTRLLVL.

This chain connects TRBV28 to TRBJ2-5; no clear D. CDR1 MDHEN and CDR2 SYDVKM come from the germline V gene. Trimming cost V 6 bases and J 2 bases, with 13 bases left between them. The CDR3 length is 14 residues. DNA of the CDR3: TGTGCCAGCAGCGCCAGGCCACCGCAAGAGACCCAGTACTTC. Its translation is CASSARPPQETQYF.